Here is one T cell receptor (beta chain) with its context. Its antigen is still unknown. The repertoire was sequenced with immunoSEQ multiplex PCR; TCRdb's copy has only in-frame clones and lacks some. The repertoire holds 150,000 to 200,000 clones, roughly nine tenths seen once, with 4.2% in the top ten. The entry originates in a study of cytomegalovirus exposure and HLA in healthy donors. Study in general: Later analysis reported that the approximately 120 validation repertoires shared the platform of the approximately 670 first-cohort repertoires. Whole-study findings and limits: The study labeled 150 or so TCR beta chains cytomegalovirus-associated.

Germline-derived CDR1 and CDR2 are SEHNR and FQNEAQ (reference sequence). The CDR3 covers 15 residues. The ends lost 7 bases at V and 5 bases at J; junction bases unmatched: 9. From the approximately 120-subject validation cohort, which was separate from the approximately 670-subject first cohort, the donors were drawn. The rearrangement uses TRBV7-9 and TRBJ2-1, with 9 positions matching TRBD2. The sequencing input was PBMCs. This TCR was sampled from a man in his late teens or twenties in good health and CMV-seropositive. The CDR3 sequence is CASNEVLAGNNEQFF. CDR3 DNA: TGTGCCAGCAACGAGGTGCTAGCGGGAAACAATGAGCAGTTCTTC.